This is a list of T cell receptor beta chains from one sample in a study of cytomegalovirus exposure and HLA in healthy donors. Profiling relied on immunoSEQ multiplex PCR, and the TCRdb table lists in-frame clones only, not all of them. The sample lists fewer than 110,000 clones, about 85% seen once, with around 2.1% in the top ten. Sequencing input: PBMCs. The receptors were sampled from a man aged 25 to 40 in good health and CMV-seronegative. Both conserved end residues are part of each CDR3. A D gene is named only where the DNA matches it firmly. Rows may omit the clone size; those that give it use once, few, many or a size class.

abundance	v_gene	len	d_gene	j_gene	CDR3nt	CDR3aa
.	TRBV9	15	TRBD1	TRBJ1-2	TGTGCCAGCACCATGGACAGGGGGTGGGCGGATGGCTACACCTTC	CASTMDRGWADGYTF
few	TRBV7-9	15	.	TRBJ1-3	TGTGCCAGCAGCCCGGTCCCGTCCCCTGGAAACACCATATATTTT	CASSPVPSPGNTIYF
.	TRBV5-1	14	TRBD2	TRBJ2-1	TGCGCCAGCAGCCCGCTAGCGGGGATCAATGAGCAGTTCTTC	CASSPLAGINEQFF
.	TRBV6-5	15	TRBD2	TRBJ2-5	TGTGCCACCCGAATCGGGGGGGCCCAAAGAGAGACCCAGTACTTC	CATRIGGAQRETQYF
.	TRBV7-3	14	.	TRBJ2-5	TGTGCCAGCAGCCAAGAGCCGACTCAAGAGACCCAGTACTTC	CASSQEPTQETQYF
.	TRBV7-7	13	.	TRBJ2-2	TGTGCTAGCAGCTTAGCAGGGAGCGGGGAGCTGTTTTTT	CASSLAGSGELFF
.	TRBV7-9	15	.	TRBJ1-5	TGTGCCAGCAGCTCGGAGGTCGGTAGCAATCAGCCCCAGCATTTT	CASSSEVGSNQPQHF
.	TRBV25-1	14	.	TRBJ2-5	TGTGCCAGCAGTGATGAGTTTCCCAAAGAGACCCAGTACTTC	CASSDEFPKETQYF
.	TRBV28	15	.	TRBJ1-1	TGTGCCAGCAGTTCAGTTCGAATTTCGAACACTGAAGCTTTCTTT	CASSSVRISNTEAFF
.	TRBV29-1	13	TRBD2	TRBJ2-2	TGCAGCGTTCGGGCTAGCGGGTGGGGGGAGCTGTTTTTT	CSVRASGWGELFF
.	TRBV30	13	.	TRBJ1-2	TGTGCCTGGAGCCGGGAGGGGTTCGGCGGCTACACCTTC	CAWSREGFGGYTF
once	TRBV4-2	18	TRBD2	TRBJ2-5	TGTGCCAGCAGCCAAGAGCTGCTAGCGGGAGGTGGGGGAGAGACCCAGTACTTC	CASSQELLAGGGGETQYF
.	TRBV11-1	15	.	TRBJ2-7	TGTGCCAGCAGCTTAGGGGGGCTTGCCTCCTACGAGCAGTACTTC	CASSLGGLASYEQYF
.	TRBV5-4	17	.	TRBJ2-5	TGTGCCAGCAAAGTAAGACCCGAGACCCCGCCGCGGGAGACCCAGTACTTC	CASKVRPETPPRETQYF